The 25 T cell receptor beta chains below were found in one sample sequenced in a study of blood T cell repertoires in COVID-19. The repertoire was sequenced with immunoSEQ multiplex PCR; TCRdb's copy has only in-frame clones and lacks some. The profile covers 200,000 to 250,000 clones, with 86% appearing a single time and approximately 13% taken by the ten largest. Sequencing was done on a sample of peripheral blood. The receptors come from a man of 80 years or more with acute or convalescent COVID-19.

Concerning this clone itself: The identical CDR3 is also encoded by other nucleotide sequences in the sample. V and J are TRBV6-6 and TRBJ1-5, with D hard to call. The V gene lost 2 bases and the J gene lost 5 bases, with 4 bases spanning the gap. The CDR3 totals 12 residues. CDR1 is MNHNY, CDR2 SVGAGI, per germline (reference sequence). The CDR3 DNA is TGTGCCAGCAGTTACCCCGATCAGCCCCAGCATTTT. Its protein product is CASSYPDQPQHF.

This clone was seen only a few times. In nucleotides, the CDR3 is TGCGCCAGCAGCCAACGAGTTCAAGCGGGAGATTCCGAGCAGTACTTC. As protein: CASSQRVQAGDSEQYF. The rearrangement uses TRBV4-1 and TRBJ2-7, with 8 bases that match TRBD2. Germline assignment: CDR1 MGHRA and CDR2 YSYEKL. With V trimmed by 2 bases and J by 6 bases, 12 bases remained unmatched. The CDR3 totals 16 residues.

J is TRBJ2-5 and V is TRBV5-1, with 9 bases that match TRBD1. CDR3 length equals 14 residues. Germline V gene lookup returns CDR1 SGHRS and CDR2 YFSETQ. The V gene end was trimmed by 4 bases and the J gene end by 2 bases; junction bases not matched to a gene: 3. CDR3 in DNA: TGCGCCAGCAGCCCACAGGGGGCTCAAGAGACCCAGTACTTC. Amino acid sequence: CASSPQGAQETQYF.

The CDR3 DNA follows: TGTGCCAGCAGCGTAGGGGGAACAGGGGTAGCCTACGAGCAGTACTTC. Translation: CASSVGGTGVAYEQYF. V and J are TRBV9 and TRBJ2-7; 7 bases match TRBD1. The CDR3 is 16 residues long. The J segment lost 2 bases and the V segment lost 0 bases, leaving 8 bases of the junction unmatched. Germline V gene sequence: CDR1 SGDLS, CDR2 YYNGEE.

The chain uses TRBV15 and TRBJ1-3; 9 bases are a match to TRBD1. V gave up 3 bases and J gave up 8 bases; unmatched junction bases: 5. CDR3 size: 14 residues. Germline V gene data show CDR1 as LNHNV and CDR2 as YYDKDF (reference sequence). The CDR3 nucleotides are TGTGCCACCAGCAGGGACAGGGGTGTATACACCATATATTTT. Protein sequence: CATSRDRGVYTIYF.

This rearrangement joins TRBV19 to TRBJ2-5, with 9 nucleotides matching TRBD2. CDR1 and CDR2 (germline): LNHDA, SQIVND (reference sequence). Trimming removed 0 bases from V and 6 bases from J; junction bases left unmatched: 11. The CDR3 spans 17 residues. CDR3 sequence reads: CASSIDGGGASVQTQYF. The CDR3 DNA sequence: TGTGCCAGTAGTATAGATGGCGGGGGGGCCTCGGTCCAGACCCAGTACTTC.

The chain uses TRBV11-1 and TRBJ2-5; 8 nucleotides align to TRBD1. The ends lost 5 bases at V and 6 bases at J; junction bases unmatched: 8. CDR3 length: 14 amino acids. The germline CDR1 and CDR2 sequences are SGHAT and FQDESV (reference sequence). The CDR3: CASSQRQGQKTQYF. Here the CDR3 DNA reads TGTGCCAGCAGCCAAAGACAGGGGCAGAAGACCCAGTACTTC.

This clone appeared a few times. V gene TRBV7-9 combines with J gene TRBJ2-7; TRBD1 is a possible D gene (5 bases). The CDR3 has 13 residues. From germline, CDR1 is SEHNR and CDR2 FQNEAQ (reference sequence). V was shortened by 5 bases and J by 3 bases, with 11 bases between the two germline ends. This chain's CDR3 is CASSTTEGYEQYF. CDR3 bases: TGTGCCAGCAGCACGACAGAAGGCTACGAGCAGTACTTC. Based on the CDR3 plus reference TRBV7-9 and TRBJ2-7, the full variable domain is DTGVSQNPRHKITKRGQNVTFRCDPISEHNRLYWYRQTLGQGPEFLTYFQNEAQLEKSRLLSDRFSAERPKGSFSTLEIQRTEQGDSAMYLCASSTTEGYEQYFGPGTRLTVT.

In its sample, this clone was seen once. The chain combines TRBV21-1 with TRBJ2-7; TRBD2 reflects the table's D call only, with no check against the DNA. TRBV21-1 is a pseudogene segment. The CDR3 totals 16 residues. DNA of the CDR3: TGTGCCAGCAGCAAAGACGGGGGGCCCTCTTCCTACGAGCAGTACTTC. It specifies CASSKDGGPSSYEQYF.

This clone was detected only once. The CDR3 DNA is TGTGCCAGCAGCTTAGGAGGGTATGAAGCTTTCTTT. Translating gives CASSLGGYEAFF. This chain joins TRBV7-2 and TRBJ1-1; D remains ambiguous. The CDR3 length is 12 residues. Between the trimmed V and J ends, which lost 1 base and 7 bases, there was a span of 7 bases. Germline CDR1 reads SGHTA; CDR2 reads FQGNSA. Full variable domain (missing parts from reference TRBV7-2 and TRBJ1-1): GAGVSQSPSNKVTEKGKDVELRCDPISGHTALYWYRQSLGQGLEFLIYFQGNSAPDKSGLPSDRFSAERTGGSVSTLTIQRTQQEDSAVYLCASSLGGYEAFFGQGTRLTVV.

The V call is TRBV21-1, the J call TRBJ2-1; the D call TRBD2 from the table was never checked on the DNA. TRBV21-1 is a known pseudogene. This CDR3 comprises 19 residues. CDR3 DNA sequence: TGTGCCAGCAGCAAGGCGACTAGCGGGGTTACTCCCCCCTACAATGAGCAGTTCTTC. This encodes CASSKATSGVTPPYNEQFF.

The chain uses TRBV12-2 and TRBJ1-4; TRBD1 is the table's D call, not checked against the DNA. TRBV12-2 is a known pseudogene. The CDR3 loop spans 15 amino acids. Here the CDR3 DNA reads TGTGCAAGTCGCTTAACAGGGGCAACTAATGAAAAACTGTTTTTT. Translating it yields CASRLTGATNEKLFF.

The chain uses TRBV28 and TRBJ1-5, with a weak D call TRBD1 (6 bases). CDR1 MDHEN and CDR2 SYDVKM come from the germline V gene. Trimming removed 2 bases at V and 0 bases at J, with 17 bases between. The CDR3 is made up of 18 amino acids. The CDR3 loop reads CASSLTGSGPYSNQPQHF. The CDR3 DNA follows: TGTGCCAGCAGTTTAACAGGGTCGGGCCCTTATAGCAATCAGCCCCAGCATTTT.

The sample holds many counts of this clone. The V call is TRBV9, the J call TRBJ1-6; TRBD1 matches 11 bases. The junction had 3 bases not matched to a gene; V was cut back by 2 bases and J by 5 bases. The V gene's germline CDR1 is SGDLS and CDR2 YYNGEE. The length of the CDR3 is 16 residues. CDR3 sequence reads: CASSVGQGANNSPLHF. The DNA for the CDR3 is TGTGCCAGCAGCGTCGGACAGGGGGCGAATAATTCACCCCTCCACTTT.

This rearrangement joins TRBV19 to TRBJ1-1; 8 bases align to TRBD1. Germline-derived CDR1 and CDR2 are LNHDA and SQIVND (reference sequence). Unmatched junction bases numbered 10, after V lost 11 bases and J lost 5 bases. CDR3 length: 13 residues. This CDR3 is CAVTDRGKTEAFF. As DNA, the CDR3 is TGTGCCGTTACCGACAGGGGTAAAACTGAAGCTTTCTTT.

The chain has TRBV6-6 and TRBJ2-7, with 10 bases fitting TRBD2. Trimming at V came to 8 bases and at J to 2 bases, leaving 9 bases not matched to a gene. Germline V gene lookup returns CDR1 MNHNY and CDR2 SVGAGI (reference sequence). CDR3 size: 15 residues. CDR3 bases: TGTGCCAGCTCTGAACTAGCGGGGTCTGCCTACGAGCAGTACTTC. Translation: CASSELAGSAYEQYF.

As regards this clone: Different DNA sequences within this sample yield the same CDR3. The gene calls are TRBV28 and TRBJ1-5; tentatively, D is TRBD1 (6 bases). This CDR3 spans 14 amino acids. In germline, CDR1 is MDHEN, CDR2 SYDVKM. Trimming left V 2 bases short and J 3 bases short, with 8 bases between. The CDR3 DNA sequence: TGTGCCAGCAGTTTAGGGGGCCCCAATCAGCCCCAGCATTTT. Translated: CASSLGGPNQPQHF.

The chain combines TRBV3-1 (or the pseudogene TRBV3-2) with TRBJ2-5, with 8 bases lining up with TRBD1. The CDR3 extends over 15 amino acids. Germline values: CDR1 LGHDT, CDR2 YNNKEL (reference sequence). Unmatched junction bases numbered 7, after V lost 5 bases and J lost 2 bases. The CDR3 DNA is TGTGCCAGCAGCGCTGGACAGGGAGGACAAGAGACCCAGTACTTC. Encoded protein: CASSAGQGGQETQYF.

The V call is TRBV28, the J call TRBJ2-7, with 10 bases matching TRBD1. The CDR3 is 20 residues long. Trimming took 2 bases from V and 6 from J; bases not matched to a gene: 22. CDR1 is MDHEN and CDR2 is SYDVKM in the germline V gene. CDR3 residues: CASSLGPFRVSGTGVGEQYF. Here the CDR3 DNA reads TGTGCCAGCAGTTTAGGGCCCTTCCGGGTATCCGGGACAGGGGTAGGCGAGCAGTACTTC.

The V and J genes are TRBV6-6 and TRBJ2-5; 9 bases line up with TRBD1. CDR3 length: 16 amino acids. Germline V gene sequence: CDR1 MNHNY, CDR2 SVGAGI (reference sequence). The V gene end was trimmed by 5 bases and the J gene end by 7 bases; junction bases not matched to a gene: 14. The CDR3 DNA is TGTGCCAGCAGTAGACGCCCCGGACAGGGGTTGGGGACCCAGTACTTC. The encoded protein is CASSRRPGQGLGTQYF.

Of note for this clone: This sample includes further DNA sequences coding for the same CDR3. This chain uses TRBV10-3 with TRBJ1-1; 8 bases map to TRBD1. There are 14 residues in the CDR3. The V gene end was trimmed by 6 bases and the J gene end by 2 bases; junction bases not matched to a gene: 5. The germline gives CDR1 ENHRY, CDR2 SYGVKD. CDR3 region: CAISPDRGNTEAFF. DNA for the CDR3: TGTGCCATCAGCCCCGACAGGGGAAACACTGAAGCTTTCTTT.

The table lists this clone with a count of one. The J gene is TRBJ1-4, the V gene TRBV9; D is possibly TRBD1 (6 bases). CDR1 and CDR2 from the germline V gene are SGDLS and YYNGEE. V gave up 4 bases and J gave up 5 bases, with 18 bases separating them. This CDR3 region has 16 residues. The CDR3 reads CASSPGALSGNEKLFF. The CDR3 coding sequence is TGTGCCAGCAGCCCAGGGGCTTTATCAGGGAATGAAAAACTGTTTTTT.

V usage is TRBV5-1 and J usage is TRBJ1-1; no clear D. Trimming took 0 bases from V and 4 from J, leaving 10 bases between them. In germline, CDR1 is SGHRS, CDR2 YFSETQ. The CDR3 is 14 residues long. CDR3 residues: CASSLARGGTEAFF. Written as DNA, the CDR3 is TGCGCCAGCAGCTTGGCACGGGGAGGCACTGAAGCTTTCTTT.

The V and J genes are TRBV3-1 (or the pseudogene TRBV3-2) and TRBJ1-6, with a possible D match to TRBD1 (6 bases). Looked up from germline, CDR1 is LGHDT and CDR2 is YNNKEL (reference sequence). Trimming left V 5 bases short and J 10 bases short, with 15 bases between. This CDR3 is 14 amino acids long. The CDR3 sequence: CASSSTGTRSPLHF. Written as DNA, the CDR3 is TGTGCCAGCAGCTCCACAGGGACACGCTCACCCCTCCACTTT.

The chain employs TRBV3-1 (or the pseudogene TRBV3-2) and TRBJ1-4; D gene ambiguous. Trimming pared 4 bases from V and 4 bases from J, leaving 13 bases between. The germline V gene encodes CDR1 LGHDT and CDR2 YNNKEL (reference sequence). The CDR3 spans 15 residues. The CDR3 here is CASSRGSRGNEKLFF. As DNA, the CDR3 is TGTGCCAGCAGCCGAGGAAGCCGGGGTAATGAAAAACTGTTTTTT.